This TCR beta chain stems from a study of T cell responses to AZD1222 COVID-19 vaccine. Broader study findings: Receipt of two AZD1222 doses was followed by a rise in Spike-specific TCR breadth and depth.

Comments on this clone: Its antigen is not identified.

CDR1 is SEHNR and CDR2 is FQNEAQ in the germline V gene (reference sequence). The length of the CDR3 is 13 residues. V was pared by 6 bases and J by 5 bases, with 13 bases between. Produced via immunoSEQ multiplex PCR; TCRdb's table is partial and in-frame only. This table holds fewer than 180,000 clones, roughly 94% found once. This clonotype was sampled from an adult in good health. The chain links TRBV7-9 to TRBJ2-5, with D perhaps TRBD2 (5 bases). The specimen comprised peripheral blood, sampled on day 0 of AZD1222 vaccination. The CDR3 reads CASSPAGVETQYF. The CDR3 DNA follows: TGTGCCAGCAGTCCGGCCGGGGTGGAGACCCAGTACTTC.